A selection of T cell receptor beta chains follows, all from one sample in a study of blood T cell repertoires in COVID-19. Clones were sequenced by immunoSEQ multiplex PCR, and TCRdb holds only the in-frame ones, with some missing. The sample carries 130,000 or so clones, 65% to 85% recorded once. Input material: peripheral blood. All receptors derive from a man aged 30 to 39 with COVID-19, enrolled during active disease. Both conserved end residues are part of each CDR3. The D gene is left open where the match is weak. Rows may omit the clone size; those that give it use once, few, many or a size class.

D: NA; V: TRBV28; size: once; J: TRBJ1-2; DNA: TGTGCCAGCAGTCCAACCTCGGGACTGCACTATGGCTACACCTTC; CDR3: CASSPTSGLHYGYTF
D: NA; V: TRBV18; size: NA; J: TRBJ2-6; DNA: TGTGCCACCGGCGGCTCTGGGGCCAACGTCCTGACTTTC; CDR3: CATGGSGANVLTF
D: TRBD2; V: TRBV3-1/TRBV3-2; size: NA; J: TRBJ2-3; DNA: TGTGCCAGTAAACTAGCGGGGCTCACAGATACGCAGTATTTT; CDR3: CASKLAGLTDTQYF
D: NA; V: TRBV12-3/TRBV12-4; size: few; J: TRBJ1-2; DNA: TGTGCCAGCAGCCAGACCGGGGGAGGCTACACCTTC; CDR3: CASSQTGGGYTF
D: TRBD2; V: TRBV15; size: NA; J: TRBJ2-4; DNA: TGTGCCACCAGCATGGGCCGGACTAGCGGGAGGGGAGACATTCAGTACTTC; CDR3: CATSMGRTSGRGDIQYF
D: NA; V: TRBV19; size: NA; J: TRBJ1-4; DNA: TGTGCCAGTAGTACCCGGCGGGCCTCCCTCGCAACTAATGAAAAACTGTTTTTT; CDR3: CASSTRRASLATNEKLFF
D: TRBD2; V: TRBV7-9; size: once; J: TRBJ2-3; DNA: TGTGCCAGCAGCGGCACTAGCGGGAGAACAGATACGCAGTATTTT; CDR3: CASSGTSGRTDTQYF
D: NA; V: TRBV27; size: once; J: TRBJ2-7; DNA: TGTGCCAGCAGTTTGGGCACCTCCTACGAGCAGTACTTC; CDR3: CASSLGTSYEQYF
D: TRBD2; V: TRBV10-3; size: NA; J: TRBJ2-1; DNA: TGTGCCATCGGACTAGCGGGGCTGATTGGTGAGCAGTTCTTC; CDR3: CAIGLAGLIGEQFF
D: NA; V: TRBV10-1; size: NA; J: TRBJ2-7; DNA: TGCGCCAGCAGTGAGGTAGACAGGGGAGGGGAGCAGTACTTC; CDR3: CASSEVDRGGEQYF
D: TRBD1; V: TRBV9; size: NA; J: TRBJ2-2; DNA: TGTGCCAGCAGCCAAGTAGGACAGGGTGTCGACGGGGAGCTGTTTTTT; CDR3: CASSQVGQGVDGELFF
D: NA; V: TRBV12-3/TRBV12-4; size: NA; J: TRBJ2-5; DNA: TGTGCCAGCAGTTTGGGCAGTCAAGAGACCCAGTACTTC; CDR3: CASSLGSQETQYF
D: NA; V: TRBV5-4; size: NA; J: TRBJ1-3; DNA: TGTGCCAGCAGCCGGTGGGGGCTTTCGGCTGGAAACACCATATATTTT; CDR3: CASSRWGLSAGNTIYF
D: NA; V: TRBV15; size: NA; J: TRBJ1-5; DNA: TGTGCCACCAGCAGAGACCGGGTAGGGGGGCCCCAGCATTTT; CDR3: CATSRDRVGGPQHF
D: TRBD1; V: TRBV19; size: NA; J: TRBJ2-7; DNA: TGTGCCAGCGCCAGGACAGGGTATGAGGCGGGCTACGAGCAGTACTTC; CDR3: CASARTGYEAGYEQYF
D: NA; V: TRBV12-5; size: NA; J: TRBJ1-5; DNA: TGTGCTAGTGGTCCCGGGCAGCGGCAGCCCCAGCATTTT; CDR3: CASGPGQRQPQHF
D: NA; V: TRBV12-3/TRBV12-4; size: NA; J: TRBJ1-2; DNA: TGTGCCAGCAGTTCGTTCGGTGACTATGGCTACACCTTC; CDR3: CASSSFGDYGYTF
D: NA; V: TRBV28; size: NA; J: TRBJ1-2; DNA: TGTGCCAGCAGTTCTTCCCAGTCTAACTATGGCTACACCTTC; CDR3: CASSSSQSNYGYTF
D: NA; V: TRBV19; size: NA; J: TRBJ2-7; DNA: TGTGCCAGTAAGCGGCGGCAGGGGAATTACGAGCAGTACTTC; CDR3: CASKRRQGNYEQYF
D: TRBD1; V: TRBV5-1; size: once; J: TRBJ2-5; DNA: TGCGCCAGCAGCAACCGGACAGGGGGCTTGGAGACCCAGTACTTC; CDR3: CASSNRTGGLETQYF
D: NA; V: TRBV10-3; size: NA; J: TRBJ1-1; DNA: TGTGCCATCAGTGAGTCTCACAGACAGAACACTGAAGCTTTCTTT; CDR3: CAISESHRQNTEAFF
D: TRBD2; V: TRBV6-4; size: NA; J: TRBJ2-2; DNA: TGTGCCAGCAGACTAGCGGGAGACACCGGGGAGCTGTTTTTT; CDR3: CASRLAGDTGELFF
D: NA; V: TRBV3-1/TRBV3-2; size: NA; J: TRBJ2-6; DNA: TGTGCCAGCAGCCAAAAAGCGTCTGGGGCCAACGTCCTGACTTTC; CDR3: CASSQKASGANVLTF
D: NA; V: TRBV7-9; size: NA; J: TRBJ2-1; DNA: TGTGCCAGCAGCTCCCTTCGGACAGCGCAAATTTTGGATGAGCAGTTCTTC; CDR3: CASSSLRTAQILDEQFF
D: NA; V: TRBV6-6; size: NA; J: TRBJ2-7; DNA: TGTGCCAGCACCCCCCTCACCGTTGGAGGAGAGCAGTACTTC; CDR3: CASTPLTVGGEQYF
D: TRBD2; V: TRBV6-5; size: NA; J: TRBJ2-1; DNA: TGTGCCAGCAGGGGGACTAGCGCACCCTACAATGAGCAGTTCTTC; CDR3: CASRGTSAPYNEQFF
D: TRBD2; V: TRBV7-9; size: NA; J: TRBJ2-5; DNA: TGTGCCAGCAGCCCTCGACTAGCGGGAGACCAAGAGACCCAGTACTTC; CDR3: CASSPRLAGDQETQYF
D: NA; V: TRBV7-2; size: NA; J: TRBJ2-2; DNA: TGTGCCAGCAGCTCCCCCGGCAGGGCCCTGAACACCGGGGAGCTGTTTTTT; CDR3: CASSSPGRALNTGELFF
D: NA; V: TRBV3-1/TRBV3-2; size: NA; J: TRBJ1-2; DNA: TGTGCCAGCAGCCAAGTCCCAGAAAACTATGGCTACACCTTC; CDR3: CASSQVPENYGYTF